This section outlines one T cell receptor beta chain sequence together with its context. Its antigen is not known. In the PCR, 60 Vbeta and 13 Jbeta primers were used. The assay was immunoSEQ multiplex PCR, and TCRdb's table has in-frame clones only and misses some. The sample yields 200,000 to 250,000 clones, of which the top ten take up 0.9% to 1.4%. This record belongs to a study of cytomegalovirus exposure and HLA in healthy donors. General study points: A later analysis linked a missense DCLRE1C variant to TCR beta V- and J-gene trimming. In vitro experiments confirmed that three CMV-associated chains were specific for CMV antigens.

Sequences were obtained from PBMCs. This TCR derives from a girl aged 2 to 10 in good health and CMV-seropositive.

The CDR3 loop is CASSAGTSPEQYF. As DNA, the CDR3 is TGTGCCAGCAGCGCCGGGACTAGCCCCGAGCAGTACTTC. The V and J genes are TRBV7-8 and TRBJ2-7; TRBD2 agrees at 9 bases. The CDR3 consists of 13 residues. J was trimmed by 6 bases and V by 5 bases; bases with no gene match: 5. Germline values: CDR1 SGHVS, CDR2 FQNEAQ.